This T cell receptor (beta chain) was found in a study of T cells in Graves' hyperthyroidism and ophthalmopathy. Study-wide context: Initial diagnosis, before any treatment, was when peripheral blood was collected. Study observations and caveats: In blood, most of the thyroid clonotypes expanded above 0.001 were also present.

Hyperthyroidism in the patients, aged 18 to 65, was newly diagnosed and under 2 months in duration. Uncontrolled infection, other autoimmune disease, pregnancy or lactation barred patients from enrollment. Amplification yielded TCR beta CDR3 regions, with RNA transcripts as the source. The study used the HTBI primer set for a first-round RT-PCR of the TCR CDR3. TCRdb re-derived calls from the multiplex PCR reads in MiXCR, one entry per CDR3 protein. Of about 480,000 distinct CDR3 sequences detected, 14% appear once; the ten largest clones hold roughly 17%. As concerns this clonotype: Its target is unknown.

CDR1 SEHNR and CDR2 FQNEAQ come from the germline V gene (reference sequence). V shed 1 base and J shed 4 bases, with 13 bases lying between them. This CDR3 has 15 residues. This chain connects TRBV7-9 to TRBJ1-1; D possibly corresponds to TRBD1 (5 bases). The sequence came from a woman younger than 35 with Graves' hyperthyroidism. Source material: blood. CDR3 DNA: TGTGCCAGCAGCTTAGTTTCCACGGGGCCCACTGAAGCTTTCTTT. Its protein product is CASSLVSTGPTEAFF.